This entry lists 18 T cell receptor beta chains sequenced from one sample in a study of T cells in Graves' hyperthyroidism and ophthalmopathy. RNA transcripts were the template for amplifying TCR beta CDR3 regions. TCR CDR3 underwent first-round RT-PCR with the HTBI primer set. TCRdb analysed the multiplex PCR reads with MiXCR anew, one entry per CDR3 protein. Among about 520,000 distinct CDR3 sequences listed, roughly 25% were seen once. The sequenced sample was blood. All receptors derive from a woman in her 30s with Graves' ophthalmopathy.

This clonotype was seen many times. The chain couples TRBV20-1 to TRBJ2-7, with D possibly being TRBD2 (7 bases). With 6 bases removed from V and 2 bases from J, the gap between germline ends came to 20 bases. There are 15 residues in the CDR3. In germline, CDR1 is DFQATT, CDR2 SNEGSKA (reference sequence). The CDR3 bases are TGCAGTGCGGCCCAGGGCGGGGGCCTCACCTACGAGCAGTACTTC. Its translation is CSAAQGGGLTYEQYF.

This clonotype was recorded a few times. V is TRBV7-2 and J is TRBJ2-5; no reliable D call. V shed 8 bases and J shed 1 base, with 11 bases lying between them. Germline assignment: CDR1 SGHTA and CDR2 FQGNSA. There are 13 residues in the CDR3. The DNA of the CDR3 is TGTGCCAGCCGAGGACGAAGCCAAGAGACCCAGTACTTC. Translation: CASRGRSQETQYF.

The rearrangement links TRBV2 to TRBJ2-7, with D perhaps matching TRBD1 or TRBD2 (5 bases each). This CDR3 is 13 amino acids long. Trimming pared 2 bases from V and 7 bases from J, leaving 12 bases between. Germline V CDR1 and CDR2: SNHLY, FYNNEI. The CDR3 DNA reads TGTGCCAGCAGTGAAATTAATGAGGGGGAGCAGTACTTC. Residues: CASSEINEGEQYF.

Many counts were recorded for this clonotype. The rearrangement joins TRBV10-3 to TRBJ2-5; D uncertain. The CDR3 loop spans 12 amino acids. Deletions cut 3 bases from V and 5 bases from J, with 7 bases between. CDR1 and CDR2 from the germline V gene are ENHRY and SYGVKD. In nucleotides, the CDR3 is TGTGCCATCAGTGAACGTGTGGAGACCCAGTACTTC. It encodes CAISERVETQYF.

This clonotype came up many times. The rearrangement joins TRBV11-3 to TRBJ2-7; D perhaps matches TRBD1 (6 bases). Per the germline V gene, CDR1 is SGHNT and CDR2 is YENEEA. Between the trimmed V and J ends, which lost 4 bases and 3 bases, there was a span of 10 bases. The CDR3 totals 13 residues. CDR3 sequence reads: CASSSGHGYEQYF. The CDR3 nucleotides are TGTGCCAGCAGCTCGGGACATGGCTACGAGCAGTACTTC. Drawing the rest from reference TRBV11-3 and TRBJ2-7, the complete variable domain is EAGVVQSPRYKIIEKKQPVAFWCNPISGHNTLYWYLQNLGQGPELLIRYENEEAVDDSQLPKDRFSAERLKGVDSTLKIQPAELGDSAVYLCASSSGHGYEQYFGPGTRLTVT.

The V gene is TRBV9, the J gene TRBJ1-2; D is perhaps TRBD1 (5 bases). Germline V lookup: CDR1 SGDLS, CDR2 YYNGEE. Trimming stripped 0 bases from V and 4 bases from J, with 16 bases between. The CDR3 extends over 16 amino acids. This chain's CDR3 is CASSVEGDPGGYGYTF. In DNA form, the CDR3 reads TGTGCCAGCAGCGTAGAAGGGGACCCGGGAGGCTATGGCTACACCTTC.

This clonotype came up once. The chain employs TRBV6-5 and TRBJ2-7; no firm D call. The V gene's germline CDR1 is MNHEY and CDR2 SVGAGI. The ends were cut back, 1 base at V and 6 bases at J, with 10 bases in the middle. This CDR3 region has 13 residues. For the CDR3, the DNA is TGTGCCAGCAGTTACTTTGGACGTGGCGAGCAGTACTTC. Translation gives CASSYFGRGEQYF.

This clonotype was counted at least ten times. The chain recombines TRBV6-2 or TRBV6-3 with TRBJ1-1; tentative D call: TRBD1 (6 bases). Germline lookup yields CDR1 MNHEY and CDR2 SVGEGT. This CDR3 contains 15 residues. Between the trimmed V and J ends, which lost 6 bases and 2 bases, there was a span of 16 bases. CDR3 coding DNA: TGTGCCAGCAGACCTTTACGACAGGTAAACACTGAAGCTTTCTTT. Translating gives CASRPLRQVNTEAFF.

This rearrangement joins TRBV20-1 to TRBJ2-7; D tentatively reads TRBD1 or TRBD2 (6 bases each). This CDR3 has 13 amino acids. V lost 1 base, J lost 7 bases, and 14 bases lay in between. The V gene's germline CDR1 is DFQATT and CDR2 SNEGSKA (reference sequence). The CDR3 loop reads CSARAVGAGEQYF. As DNA, the CDR3 is TGCAGTGCTAGAGCTGTGGGGGCGGGGGAGCAGTACTTC.

This clonotype has a count of ten or more. The V and J genes are TRBV12-3 or TRBV12-4 and TRBJ1-1; D gene uncertain. The CDR3 consists of 16 residues. Trimming pared 6 bases from V and 0 bases from J, leaving 17 bases between. The CDR3 bases are TGTGCCAGCAGGAGGACCGCCCGTAACATGAACACTGAAGCTTTCTTT. It specifies CASRRTARNMNTEAFF.

This clonotype was seen at least ten times. The CDR3 protein is CSVDDSSGYTF. CDR3 DNA sequence: TGCAGCGTCGACGACTCCTCGGGCTACACCTTC. The gene calls are TRBV29-1 and TRBJ1-2; D is undetermined. The germline V gene encodes CDR1 SQVTM and CDR2 ANQGSEA. Deletions cut 6 bases from V and 8 bases from J, with 13 bases between. There are 11 residues in the CDR3.

The V call is TRBV12-3 or TRBV12-4, the J call TRBJ2-2; 7 bases map to TRBD1. The CDR3 length is 16 residues. Trimming at V came to 4 bases and at J to 2 bases, leaving 7 bases not matched to a gene. CDR3 DNA: TGTGCCAGCAGTTGGGAGACAGGGTCCAACACCGGGGAGCTGTTTTTT. Translation: CASSWETGSNTGELFF.

At least ten counts were recorded for this clonotype. V usage is TRBV6-5 and J usage is TRBJ1-1; D gene uncertain. The CDR3 is 15 residues long. V dropped 2 bases and J dropped 0 bases, with 10 bases sitting between them. Germline values: CDR1 MNHEY, CDR2 SVGAGI. The CDR3 DNA is TGTGCCAGCAGTTACGGCGGGAACATGAACACTGAAGCTTTCTTT. This sequence encodes CASSYGGNMNTEAFF.

This CDR3 reads CASSQLYADAPSEGYTF. The CDR3 DNA reads as TGCGCCAGCAGCCAGTTATATGCGGACGCCCCTTCGGAGGGCTACACCTTC. The chain combines TRBV4-1 with TRBJ1-2; the D is unclear. This CDR3 region has 17 residues. Germline V gene data show CDR1 as MGHRA and CDR2 as YSYEKL. V was shortened by 3 bases and J by 8 bases, with 25 bases between the two germline ends.

This clonotype was picked up one time. The chain has TRBV5-1 and TRBJ2-2, with D tentatively TRBD1 (6 bases). CDR1 SGHRS and CDR2 YFSETQ come from the germline V gene. This CDR3 region has 15 residues. V was pared by 4 bases and J by 5 bases, with 15 bases between. The CDR3 DNA is TGCGCCAGCAGCATAAGGCCAGGGGAAACCGGGGAGCTGTTTTTT. It is translated as CASSIRPGETGELFF.

At least ten counts were recorded for this clonotype. This rearrangement joins TRBV7-2 to TRBJ1-5; tentatively, D is TRBD1 (5 bases). The V and J ends lost 5 bases and 6 bases respectively, with 17 bases between them. Germline V gene sequence: CDR1 SGHTA, CDR2 FQGNSA. The CDR3 runs 15 residues. The CDR3 region is CASSLWDFLGQPQHF. CDR3 bases: TGTGCCAGCAGCCTCTGGGACTTTTTGGGTCAGCCCCAGCATTTT.

Many counts were recorded for this clonotype. The chain recombines TRBV27 with TRBJ1-1, with D possibly being TRBD1 (5 bases). From germline, CDR1 is MNHEY and CDR2 SMNVEV (reference sequence). The ends were cut back, 0 bases at V and 1 base at J, with 18 bases in the middle. The CDR3 has 18 amino acids. CDR3 coding DNA: TGTGCCAGCAGTTTATCGAGGGGAGGGATAGTGGGGAACACTGAAGCTTTCTTT. Translation: CASSLSRGGIVGNTEAFF.

This chain connects TRBV28 to TRBJ2-7; possibly TRBD1 for D (5 bases). Germline V gene sequence: CDR1 MDHEN, CDR2 SYDVKM. The length of the CDR3 is 15 residues. Deletions cut 2 bases from V and 1 base from J, with 12 bases between. CDR3 protein: CASSLAAGPSYEQYF. In DNA form, the CDR3 reads TGTGCCAGCAGTTTAGCGGCAGGGCCATCCTACGAGCAGTACTTC.